This T cell receptor beta chain was documented in a study of beta chain features in type 1 diabetes. The study's findings and limits: TCRB CDR3s from Type 1 diabetes patients were moderately but significantly shorter in all four CD4+ subsets.

This CDR3 region has 14 residues. Germline CDR1 MGHRA, CDR2 YSYEKL. With V trimmed by 4 bases and J by 5 bases, 7 bases remained unmatched. All of the isolated RNA was reverse transcribed, so expressed TCRB transcripts were sequenced. Generated by immunoSEQ multiplex PCR, the TCRdb table keeps only in-frame clones and is missing some. The sample shows fewer than 250,000 clones, about 71% of them seen only once. Turning to this clone: Its antigen is not identified.

Sequenced sample: naive CD4+ T cells from blood. The V and J genes are TRBV4-1 and TRBJ2-5; 7 nucleotides agree with TRBD2. This sequence was found in a man aged 25 to 45 in good health. The CDR3 is CASSRAAGVETQYF. CDR3 coding DNA: TGCGCCAGCAGCCGGGCTGCGGGAGTGGAGACCCAGTACTTC.